Described below is a single T cell receptor beta chain sequence and its context. The same CDR3 is also encoded by other DNA sequences in this sample. Assay used: immunoSEQ multiplex PCR; TCRdb lists only in-frame clones, some missing. The data hold approximately 450,000 clones, with roughly nine tenths observed a single time. These data belong to a study of blood T cell repertoires in COVID-19. About the research overall: T cells, B-cell-depleted T cells, or PBMCs supplied cDNA or gDNA.

Trimming stripped 1 base from V and 3 bases from J, with 7 bases between. Germline V gene lookup returns CDR1 SGHTA and CDR2 FQGNSA. This CDR3 has 13 amino acids. This clonotype was obtained from a woman aged 18-35 years with acute COVID-19. Sequencing was done on a sample of PBMCs or T cells enriched from blood (not recorded which). The chain couples TRBV7-2 to TRBJ2-7, with D hard to call. Here the CDR3 reads CASSLGHDYEQYF. In DNA, the CDR3 is TGTGCCAGCAGCTTAGGGCATGACTACGAGCAGTACTTC.